The TCR beta chain under discussion was sequenced for a study of molecular identifiers for immune sequencing clone quantification (dated by TCRdb to the late 2010s). Notes on the research overall: In a replicate experiment, RNA from around 18,000 or 91,000 naive CD8 T cells was split into five aliquots, four of which were sequenced. CD8 T cells were used in a methods study to benchmark molecular-identifier clustering-based TCR repertoire sequencing (MIDCIRS) and TCR RNA copy counting.

Overall results and qualifications from the work: Modeling estimated about 3 recovered TCR RNA copies per cell, compared with about ten by digital PCR, which implies roughly 29% capture efficiency. Spiked-in Jurkat TCR RNA equal to a single cell's worth was reported to be detectable even within 1,200,000 naive CD8 T cells. Without barcode sub-clustering, chimeric consensus sequences inflated TCR diversity; chimeras reached as high as 47%. Identical TCR molecules sharing a barcode could cause highly expanded clone sizes to be underestimated. In CMV-specific effector cells, over 97% of molecules were held by clones above 20 RNA copies, whereas under 1% of molecules were held by such clones in naive cells. The naive libraries included spiked-in Jurkat TCR RNA (roughly nine copies' worth), and this Jurkat TCR RNA is not part of the donor repertoire.

The CDR3 contains 17 residues, cysteine and phenylalanine counted. Only the CDR3 region is kept as DNA, spanning 51 bases read in frame from base 1. The germline V gene gives CDR1 as MDHEN and CDR2 as SYDVKM. V is shortened by 5 bases, J by 0 bases, and the region joining them spans 17 bases. To prepare the library, PCR was applied. Sequencer: NextSeq 500. Preparation of bulk TCR libraries followed a previously described approach, with the TCR primers listed in Table S5. Total RNA was purified with the Qiagen AllPrep DNA/RNA kit. Before analysis, reads from multiple sequencing runs of the same library were pooled. The authors' pipeline ran thus. Reads were retained only if their TCR constant sequence matched exactly, and those retained reads were trimmed to 150 nt and grouped according to their 12-nt molecular barcodes. Reads inside each barcode group were sub-clustered using a 15% Levenshtein threshold, and a quality-weighted consensus sequence was constructed for each RNA molecule. Non-functional sequences were excluded, and lower-count sequences lying one edit away from another sequence were also excluded. Based on fitting two negative binomial distributions, any barcode sub-cluster with under 20% of the maximum read count was discarded. TCRdb reprocessing: public reads trimmed at Q25 with fastp, clones called with MiXCR, in-frame beta chains kept. Records with the same CDR3 protein are collapsed into one entry carrying the most frequent genes and DNA. The V and J calls here are based on TCRdb, not the publication. Here the sample has about half a million distinct CDR3 sequences; about a quarter occur a single time. The top ten clonotypes cover around 0.79% of the sample.

With regard to this clonotype: Its antigen is not yet known. A much larger clone differs by one base, so this may be a read error.

Libraries of naive CD8 T cells were built from anywhere between about 18,000 and 1,000,000 sorted cells, with 10%, 30% or 50% of the purified RNA used. Naive CD8 T cells, defined as CD8+CD4-CCR7+CD45RA+, were FACS-sorted into RLT Plus buffer on a BD FACSAria II. Around 11 TCR copies' worth of Jurkat RNA were spiked into roughly 18,000-1,000,000 naive CD8 T cell samples to test detection sensitivity. CD8 T cells were enriched using RosetteSep CD8+ T Cell Enrichment Cocktail and Ficoll-Paque, and the enriched cells then underwent ACK red cell lysis. The specimen was naive CD8+ T cells from blood, with Jurkat cell RNA spiked in. The cell subset or site label here, explained by the study, means: FACS-sorted CD8+CD4-CCR7+CD45RA+ naive T cells. The V gene is TRBV28 and the J gene is TRBJ1-5; TRBD1 is perhaps the D gene, given 5 matching bases. The sequence came from a human donor in good health. Some libraries in this study had Jurkat cell RNA spiked in. Read as DNA, the sequence is TGTGCCAGCAGTCGAATCTTGACAGAGTATAGCAATCAGCCCCAGCATTTT. The translation is CASSRILTEYSNQPQHF.